This T cell receptor (beta chain) emerged from a study of post-analysis software for immune sequencing data. V was trimmed by 0 bases and J by 5 bases, leaving 9 bases between them. The CDR3 covers 14 residues. From germline, CDR1 is SGHNT and CDR2 YYREEE (reference sequence). A remark on this clonotype: Its antigen remains unidentified.

Notes on the study in general: The five TRBV segments detected at higher frequency in patients than in controls included TRBV5-6, TRBV5-1 and TRBV20-1.

cDNA libraries of TCR beta carried unique molecular identifiers. TCRdb passed the PCR reads through MiXCR, listing each CDR3 protein once. Of a few hundred thousand distinct CDR3 sequences in the sample, around 36% were seen once. The clonotype originates from a girl aged 2 to 17 with multiple sclerosis. The specimen sequenced was blood. The V gene is TRBV5-4, the J gene TRBJ2-1; the D gene is possibly TRBD1 (5 bases). The CDR3 DNA reads as TGTGCCAGCAGCTTGGAGGCAGGGCACAATGAGCAGTTCTTC. Its translation is CASSLEAGHNEQFF.